There are a few counts of the clone carrying this TCR beta chain. Its target is unknown. Unique molecular identifiers were incorporated into the prepared TCRbeta library. TCRdb re-called the PCR reads through MiXCR, storing one row per CDR3 protein. This sample has fewer than 550,000 distinct CDR3 sequences, with 9.5% to 12% found just once. Germline V gene sequence: CDR1 MNHEY, CDR2 SVGEGT. Trimming cost V 0 bases and J 8 bases; bases outside gene matches: 16. CDR3 size: 20 residues. The data belong to a study of T-cell reconstitution after alpha-beta-depleted transplantation in children. Regarding the study as a whole: Several hundred expanded graft clones reportedly gave rise to the alpha-beta T cells present about two months after transplant.

This rearrangement joins TRBV6-2 or TRBV6-3 to TRBJ2-1, with 13 bases identical to TRBD2. Sequences were derived from PBMCs, mostly from graft donor cells, sampled 180 days after TCRalphabeta/CD19-depleted stem cell transplant. The clonotype originates from a female patient between 2 and 15 years old who had a stem cell transplant for aplastic anemia, so the T cells may come from the graft donor. The CDR3 DNA reads TGTGCCAGCAGTTACTCGAGGACTAGCGGGAGTCTTGCCCGGTGGGATGAGCAGTTCTTC. It codes for CASSYSRTSGSLARWDEQFF.